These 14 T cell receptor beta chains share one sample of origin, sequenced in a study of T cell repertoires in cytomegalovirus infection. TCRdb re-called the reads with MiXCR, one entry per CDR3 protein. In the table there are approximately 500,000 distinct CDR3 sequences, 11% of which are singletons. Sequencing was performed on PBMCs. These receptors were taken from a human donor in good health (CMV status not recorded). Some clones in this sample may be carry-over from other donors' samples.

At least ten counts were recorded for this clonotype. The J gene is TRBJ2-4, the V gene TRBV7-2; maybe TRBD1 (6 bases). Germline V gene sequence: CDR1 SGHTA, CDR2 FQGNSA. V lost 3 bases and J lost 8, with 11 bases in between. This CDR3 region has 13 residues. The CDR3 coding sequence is TGTGCCAGCAGCTTGAACAGGGAAGACATTCAGTACTTC. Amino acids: CASSLNREDIQYF.

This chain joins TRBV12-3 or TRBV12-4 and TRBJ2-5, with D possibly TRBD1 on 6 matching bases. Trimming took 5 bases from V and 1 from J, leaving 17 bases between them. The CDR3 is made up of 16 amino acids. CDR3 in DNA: TGTGCCAGCAGTCCGACGGACAGAGGGAGCCAAGAGACCCAGTACTTC. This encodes CASSPTDRGSQETQYF.

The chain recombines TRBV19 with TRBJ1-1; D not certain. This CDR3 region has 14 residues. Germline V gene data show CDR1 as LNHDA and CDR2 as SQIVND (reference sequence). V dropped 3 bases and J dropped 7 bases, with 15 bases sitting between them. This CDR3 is CASSIDTGSGEAFF. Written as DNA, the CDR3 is TGTGCCAGTAGTATTGACACGGGTTCGGGTGAAGCTTTCTTT.

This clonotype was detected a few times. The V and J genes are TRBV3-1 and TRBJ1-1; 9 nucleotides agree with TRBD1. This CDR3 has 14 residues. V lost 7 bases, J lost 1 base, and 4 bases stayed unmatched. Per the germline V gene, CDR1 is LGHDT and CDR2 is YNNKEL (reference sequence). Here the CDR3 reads CASTVDRGNTEAFF. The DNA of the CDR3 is TGTGCCAGCACCGTGGACAGGGGGAACACTGAAGCTTTCTTT.

CDR3 protein: CASSWTGGRSTDTQYF. CDR3 nucleotides: TGTGCCAGCAGCTGGACCGGGGGCCGTAGCACAGATACGCAGTATTTT. The chain combines TRBV7-3 with TRBJ2-3; D might be TRBD1 or TRBD2, each matching 6 bases. V dropped 4 bases and J dropped 0 bases, with 14 bases sitting between them. In germline, CDR1 is SGHTA, CDR2 FQGTGA. The CDR3 extends over 16 amino acids.

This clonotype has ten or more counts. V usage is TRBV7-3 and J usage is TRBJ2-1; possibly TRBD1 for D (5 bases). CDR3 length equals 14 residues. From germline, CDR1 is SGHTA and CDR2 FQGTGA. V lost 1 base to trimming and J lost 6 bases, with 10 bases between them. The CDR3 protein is CASSLMGRSNEQFF. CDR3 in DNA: TGTGCCAGCAGCTTAATGGGGCGGTCCAATGAGCAGTTCTTC.

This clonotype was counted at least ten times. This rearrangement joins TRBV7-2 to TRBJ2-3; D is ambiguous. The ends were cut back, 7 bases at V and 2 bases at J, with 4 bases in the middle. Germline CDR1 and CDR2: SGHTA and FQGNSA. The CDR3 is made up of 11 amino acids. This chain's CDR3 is CASTFTDTQYF. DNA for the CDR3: TGTGCCAGCACCTTCACAGATACGCAGTATTTT.

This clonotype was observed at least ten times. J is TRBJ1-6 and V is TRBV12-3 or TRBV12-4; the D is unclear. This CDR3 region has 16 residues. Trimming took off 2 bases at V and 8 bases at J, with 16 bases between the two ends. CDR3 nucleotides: TGTGCCAGCAGTTTAAGAGAGGGAAACGGTCATTCACCCCTCCACTTT. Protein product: CASSLREGNGHSPLHF.

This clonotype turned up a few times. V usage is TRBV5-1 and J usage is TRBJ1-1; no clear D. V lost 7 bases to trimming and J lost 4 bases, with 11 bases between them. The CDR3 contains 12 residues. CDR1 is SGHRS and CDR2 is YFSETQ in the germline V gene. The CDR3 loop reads CASPHALTEAFF. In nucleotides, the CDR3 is TGCGCCAGCCCCCACGCCCTCACTGAAGCTTTCTTT.

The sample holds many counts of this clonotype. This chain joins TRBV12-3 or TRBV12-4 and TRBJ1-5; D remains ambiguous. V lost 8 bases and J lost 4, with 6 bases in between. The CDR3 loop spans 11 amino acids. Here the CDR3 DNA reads TGTGCCAGCGGCATAAATCAGCCCCAGCATTTT. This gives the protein CASGINQPQHF.

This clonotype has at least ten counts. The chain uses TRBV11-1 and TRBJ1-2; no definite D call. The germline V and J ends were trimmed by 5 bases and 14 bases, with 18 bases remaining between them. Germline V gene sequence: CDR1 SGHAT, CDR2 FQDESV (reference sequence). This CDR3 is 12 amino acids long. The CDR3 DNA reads TGTGCCAGCAGCCCGCACAAGGCCCGCGGTACCTTC. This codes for CASSPHKARGTF.

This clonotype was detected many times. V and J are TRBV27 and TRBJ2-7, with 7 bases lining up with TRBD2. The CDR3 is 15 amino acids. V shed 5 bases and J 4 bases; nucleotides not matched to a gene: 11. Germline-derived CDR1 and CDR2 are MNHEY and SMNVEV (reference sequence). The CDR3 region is CASSITSASGYEQYF. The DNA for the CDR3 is TGTGCCAGCAGTATTACTAGCGCGAGCGGATACGAGCAGTACTTC.

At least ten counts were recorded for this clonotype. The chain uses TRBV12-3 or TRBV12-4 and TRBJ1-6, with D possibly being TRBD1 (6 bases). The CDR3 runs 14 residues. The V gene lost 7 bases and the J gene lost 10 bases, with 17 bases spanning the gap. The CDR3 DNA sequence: TGTGCCAGCACCCCCAGGGGTTTGCAATCACCCCTCCACTTT. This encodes CASTPRGLQSPLHF.

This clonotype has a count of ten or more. CDR3 region: CASSLRQAYSYEQYF. In DNA, the CDR3 is TGTGCCAGCAGTTTACGGCAGGCCTACTCCTACGAGCAGTACTTC. This chain uses TRBV28 with TRBJ2-7; D not certain. Germline values: CDR1 MDHEN, CDR2 SYDVKM. The CDR3 extends over 15 amino acids. The germline V and J ends were trimmed by 2 bases and 0 bases, with 11 bases remaining between them.